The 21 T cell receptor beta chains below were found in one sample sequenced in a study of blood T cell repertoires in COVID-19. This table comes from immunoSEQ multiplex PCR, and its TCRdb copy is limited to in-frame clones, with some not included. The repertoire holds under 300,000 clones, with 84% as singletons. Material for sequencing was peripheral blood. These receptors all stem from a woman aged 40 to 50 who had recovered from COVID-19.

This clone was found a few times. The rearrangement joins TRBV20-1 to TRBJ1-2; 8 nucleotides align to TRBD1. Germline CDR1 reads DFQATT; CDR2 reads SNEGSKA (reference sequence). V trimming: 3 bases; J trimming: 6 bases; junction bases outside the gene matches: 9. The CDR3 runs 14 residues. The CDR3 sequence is CSASAPGGFDGYTF. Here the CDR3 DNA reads TGCAGTGCTAGTGCACCAGGGGGCTTTGATGGCTACACCTTC.

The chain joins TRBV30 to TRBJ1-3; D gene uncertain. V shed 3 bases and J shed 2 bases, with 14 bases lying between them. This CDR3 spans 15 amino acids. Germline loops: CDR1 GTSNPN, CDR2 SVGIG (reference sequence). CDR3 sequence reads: CAWRAPRLAGNTIYF. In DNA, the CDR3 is TGTGCCTGGAGGGCCCCGAGACTGGCTGGAAACACCATATATTTT. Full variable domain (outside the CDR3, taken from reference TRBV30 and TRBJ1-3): SQTIHQWPATLVQPVGSPLSLECTVEGTSNPNLYWYRQAAGRGLQLLFYSVGIGQISSEVPQNLSASRPQDRQFILSSKKLLLSDSGFYLCAWRAPRLAGNTIYFGEGSWLTVV.

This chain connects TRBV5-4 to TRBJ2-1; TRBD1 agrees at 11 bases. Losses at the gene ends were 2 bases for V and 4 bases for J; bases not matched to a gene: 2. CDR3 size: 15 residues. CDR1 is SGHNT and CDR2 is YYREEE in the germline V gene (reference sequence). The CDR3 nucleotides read TGTGCCAGCAGCTTAGGGACAGGGGGGTACAATGAGCAGTTCTTC. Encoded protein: CASSLGTGGYNEQFF.

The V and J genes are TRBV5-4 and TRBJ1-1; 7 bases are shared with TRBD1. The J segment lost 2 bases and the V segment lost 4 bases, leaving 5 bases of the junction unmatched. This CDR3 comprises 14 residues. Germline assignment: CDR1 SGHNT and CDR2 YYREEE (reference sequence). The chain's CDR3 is CASSRTGYNTEAFF. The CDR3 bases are TGTGCCAGCAGCCGGACAGGATACAACACTGAAGCTTTCTTT.

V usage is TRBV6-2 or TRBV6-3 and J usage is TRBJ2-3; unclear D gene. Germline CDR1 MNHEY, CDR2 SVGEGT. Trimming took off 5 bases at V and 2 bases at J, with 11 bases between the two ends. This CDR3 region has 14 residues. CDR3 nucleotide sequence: TGTGCCAGCAGTCTCCTGATAGACACAGATACGCAGTATTTT. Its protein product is CASSLLIDTDTQYF.

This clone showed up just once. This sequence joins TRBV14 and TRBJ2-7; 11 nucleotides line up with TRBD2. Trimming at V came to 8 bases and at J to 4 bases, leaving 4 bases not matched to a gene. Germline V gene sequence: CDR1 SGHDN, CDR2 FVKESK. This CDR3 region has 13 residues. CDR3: CASSRTSGYEQYF. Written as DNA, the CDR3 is TGTGCCAGCTCTAGGACTAGCGGGTACGAGCAGTACTTC. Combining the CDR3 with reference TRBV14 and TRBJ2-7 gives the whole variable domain EAGVTQFPSHSVIEKGQTVTLRCDPISGHDNLYWYRRVMGKEIKFLLHFVKESKQDESGMPNNRFLAERTGGTYSTLKVQPAELEDSGVYFCASSRTSGYEQYFGPGTRLTVT.

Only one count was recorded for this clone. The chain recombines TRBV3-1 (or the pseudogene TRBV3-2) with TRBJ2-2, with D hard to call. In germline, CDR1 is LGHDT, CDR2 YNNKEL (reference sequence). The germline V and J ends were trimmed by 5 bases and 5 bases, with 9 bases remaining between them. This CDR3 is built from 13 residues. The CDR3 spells CASSSHGTGELFF. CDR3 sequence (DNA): TGTGCCAGCAGCTCCCACGGGACCGGGGAGCTGTTTTTT.

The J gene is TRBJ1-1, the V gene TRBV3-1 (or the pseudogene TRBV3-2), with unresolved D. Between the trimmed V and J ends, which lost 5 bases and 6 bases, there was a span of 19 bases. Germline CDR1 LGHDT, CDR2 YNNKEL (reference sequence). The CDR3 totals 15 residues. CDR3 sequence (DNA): TGTGCCAGCAGCTTCCTGGGAGAGGGAGGACCTGAAGCTTTCTTT. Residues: CASSFLGEGGPEAFF.

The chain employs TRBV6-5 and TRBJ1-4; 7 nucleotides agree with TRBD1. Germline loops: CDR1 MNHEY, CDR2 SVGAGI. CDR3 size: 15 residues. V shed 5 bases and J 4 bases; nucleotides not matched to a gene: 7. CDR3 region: CASSPTGIINEKLFF. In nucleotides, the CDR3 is TGTGCCAGCAGTCCGACAGGGATTATTAATGAAAAACTGTTTTTT.

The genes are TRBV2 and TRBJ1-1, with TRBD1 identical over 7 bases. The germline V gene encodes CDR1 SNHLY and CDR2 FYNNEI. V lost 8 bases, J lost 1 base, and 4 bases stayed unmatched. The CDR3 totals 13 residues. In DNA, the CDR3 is TGTGCCAGCGCCGGACAGGCGAACACTGAAGCTTTCTTT. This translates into CASAGQANTEAFF.

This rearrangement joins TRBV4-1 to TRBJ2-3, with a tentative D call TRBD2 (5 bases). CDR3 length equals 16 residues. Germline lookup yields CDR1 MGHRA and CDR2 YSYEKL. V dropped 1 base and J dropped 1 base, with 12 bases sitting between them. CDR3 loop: CASSQGRGSGTDTQYF. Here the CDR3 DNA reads TGCGCCAGCAGCCAAGGCCGGGGTTCGGGCACAGATACGCAGTATTTT.

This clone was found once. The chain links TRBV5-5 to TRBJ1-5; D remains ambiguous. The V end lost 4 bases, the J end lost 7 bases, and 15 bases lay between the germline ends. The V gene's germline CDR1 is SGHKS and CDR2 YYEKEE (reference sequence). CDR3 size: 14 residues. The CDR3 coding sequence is TGTGCCAGCAGCCGCTCGGGTATACACCAGCCCCAGCATTTT. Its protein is CASSRSGIHQPQHF.

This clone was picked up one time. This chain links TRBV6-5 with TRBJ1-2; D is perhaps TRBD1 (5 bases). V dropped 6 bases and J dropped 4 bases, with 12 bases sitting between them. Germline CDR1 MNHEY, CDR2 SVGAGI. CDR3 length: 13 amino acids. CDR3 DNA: TGTGCCAGCAGCCGGGGGGGTGTCTATGGCTACACCTTC. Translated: CASSRGGVYGYTF.

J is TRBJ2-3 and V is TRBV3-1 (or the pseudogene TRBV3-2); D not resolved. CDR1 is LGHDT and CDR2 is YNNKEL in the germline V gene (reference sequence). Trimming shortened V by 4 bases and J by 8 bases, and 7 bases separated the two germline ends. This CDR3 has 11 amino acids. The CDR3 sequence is CASSLKLTQYF. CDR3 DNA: TGTGCCAGCAGCCTTAAACTTACGCAGTATTTT.

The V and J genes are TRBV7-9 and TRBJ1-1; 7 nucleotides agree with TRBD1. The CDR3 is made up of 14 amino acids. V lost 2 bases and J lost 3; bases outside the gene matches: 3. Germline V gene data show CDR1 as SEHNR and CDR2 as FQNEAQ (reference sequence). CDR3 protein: CASSLYRGDTEAFF. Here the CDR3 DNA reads TGTGCCAGCAGCTTATACAGGGGTGACACTGAAGCTTTCTTT.

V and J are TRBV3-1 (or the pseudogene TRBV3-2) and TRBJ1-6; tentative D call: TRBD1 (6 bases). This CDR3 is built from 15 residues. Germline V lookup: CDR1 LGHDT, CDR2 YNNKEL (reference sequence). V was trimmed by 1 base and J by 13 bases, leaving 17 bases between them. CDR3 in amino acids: CASSQVGQGFFPLHF. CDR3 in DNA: TGTGCCAGCAGCCAAGTGGGTCAGGGGTTTTTTCCCCTCCACTTT.

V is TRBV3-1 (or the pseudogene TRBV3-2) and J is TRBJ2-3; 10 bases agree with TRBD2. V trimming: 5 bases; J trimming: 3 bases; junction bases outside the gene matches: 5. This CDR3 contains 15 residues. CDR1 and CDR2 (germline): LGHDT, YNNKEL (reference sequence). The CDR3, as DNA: TGTGCCAGCAGCTGGAGAGCGGGAGGGACAGATACGCAGTATTTT. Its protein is CASSWRAGGTDTQYF.

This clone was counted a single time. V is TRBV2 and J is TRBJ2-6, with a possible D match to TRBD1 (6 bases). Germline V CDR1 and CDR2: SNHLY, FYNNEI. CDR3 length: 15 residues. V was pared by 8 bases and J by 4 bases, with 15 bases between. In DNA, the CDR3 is TGTGCCAGCGAGGGACAAGGGCGGGGGGCCAACGTCCTGACTTTC. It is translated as CASEGQGRGANVLTF.

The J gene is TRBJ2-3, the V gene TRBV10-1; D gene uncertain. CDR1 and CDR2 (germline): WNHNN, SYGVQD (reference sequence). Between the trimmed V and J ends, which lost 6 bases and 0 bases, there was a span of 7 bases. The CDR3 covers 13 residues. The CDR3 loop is CASSPVSTDTQYF. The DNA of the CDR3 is TGCGCCAGCAGCCCAGTTAGCACAGATACGCAGTATTTT.

The CDR3 is CASSSGASGWQETQYF. The CDR3 nucleotides are TGTGCCAGCAGCTCCGGGGCTAGCGGGTGGCAAGAGACCCAGTACTTC. The chain joins TRBV7-9 to TRBJ2-5, with 8 bases fitting TRBD2. Losses at the gene ends were 4 bases for V and 2 bases for J; bases not matched to a gene: 9. The CDR3 is 16 amino acids. In germline, CDR1 is SEHNR, CDR2 FQNEAQ (reference sequence). The full variable domain, with the rest looked up from reference TRBV7-9 and TRBJ2-5, is DTGVSQNPRHKITKRGQNVTFRCDPISEHNRLYWYRQTLGQGPEFLTYFQNEAQLEKSRLLSDRFSAERPKGSFSTLEIQRTEQGDSAMYLCASSSGASGWQETQYFGPGTRLLVL.

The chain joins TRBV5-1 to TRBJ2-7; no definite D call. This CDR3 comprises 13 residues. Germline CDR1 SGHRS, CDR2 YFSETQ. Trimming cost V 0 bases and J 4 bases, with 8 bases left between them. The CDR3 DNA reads TGCGCCAGCAGCTTGGGGAAACAGTACGAGCAGTACTTC. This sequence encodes CASSLGKQYEQYF.